Sequencing of this T cell receptor (beta chain) was carried out in a study of control samples from healthy donors and cancer patients. Some clones are missing from TCRdb's copy, which holds only in-frame ones; the method was immunoSEQ multiplex PCR. This table holds about 140,000 clones, 75% to 95% found once. The receptor's source is a man between 18 and 35 years old in good health. The sequencing sample was made of blood.

CDR3 protein: CAWSVPDRGVTDTQYF. The CDR3 DNA reads TGTGCCTGGAGTGTACCGGACAGGGGAGTCACAGATACGCAGTATTTT. The J gene is TRBJ2-3, the V gene TRBV30, with 9 nucleotides matching TRBD1. The CDR3 runs 16 residues. J was trimmed by 2 bases and V by 0 bases; bases with no gene match: 6. Germline assignment: CDR1 GTSNPN and CDR2 SVGIG (reference sequence). Together with reference TRBV30 and TRBJ2-3, the CDR3 gives the full variable domain: SQTIHQWPATLVQPVGSPLSLECTVEGTSNPNLYWYRQAAGRGLQLLFYSVGIGQISSEVPQNLSASRPQDRQFILSSKKLLLSDSGFYLCAWSVPDRGVTDTQYFGPGTRLTVL.